This TCR beta chain was obtained from a study of cytomegalovirus exposure and HLA in healthy donors. Study-level information: The roughly 670 first-cohort repertoires shared a platform with the approximately 110 validation repertoires, as reported in a later analysis.

The table came from immunoSEQ multiplex PCR; TCRdb's copy has only in-frame clones and leaves some out. The sample contains roughly 300,000 clones, about nine tenths of which appear only once. The donors were members of the validation cohort comprising approximately 110 subjects, separate from the roughly 690-subject first cohort. V was pared by 2 bases and J by 5 bases, with 18 bases of the junction left unmatched. The CDR3 sequence is 18 residues long. Germline CDR1 and CDR2: SGHRS and YFSETQ. The material sequenced was PBMCs. The chain couples TRBV5-1 to TRBJ2-7; 8 bases map to TRBD2. The receptor was derived from a woman aged 25 to 45 in good health and CMV-seropositive. This CDR3 reads CASSFEARGGPRSDEQYF. In nucleotides, the CDR3 is TGCGCCAGCAGCTTCGAGGCCCGGGGGGGGCCGAGGTCGGACGAGCAGTACTTC. Full variable domain (remainder filled in from reference TRBV5-1 and TRBJ2-7): KAGVTQTPRYLIKTRGQQVTLSCSPISGHRSVSWYQQTPGQGLQFLFEYFSETQRNKGNFPGRFSGRQFSNSRSEMNVSTLELGDSALYLCASSFEARGGPRSDEQYFGPGTRLTVT.